Following are 21 T cell receptor beta chains from one sample sequenced in a study of shared T cell receptors in the human thymus. TCRdb's copy holds only in-frame clones and misses some; the assay was immunoSEQ multiplex PCR. This table has around 730,000 clones, 70% to 90% appearing once. This sample also appeared in a second study, on human thymus T cells.

Source material: thymocytes. These TCRs come from a girl in the first two years of life with a congenital heart defect.

This clone was recorded once. This chain connects TRBV6-1 to TRBJ1-6, with D possibly TRBD1 on 6 matching bases. V dropped 3 bases and J dropped 6 bases, with 12 bases sitting between them. This CDR3 is built from 15 residues. The germline V gene has CDR1 MNHNS and CDR2 SASEGT. The CDR3 protein is CASSDGTFVNSPLHF. Here the CDR3 DNA reads TGTGCCAGCAGTGACGGGACATTTGTTAATTCACCCCTCCACTTT.

The chain combines TRBV7-2 with TRBJ2-1; D ambiguous. CDR1 is SGHTA, CDR2 FQGNSA, per germline. Trimming left V 1 base short and J 8 bases short, with 9 bases between. The CDR3 loop spans 13 amino acids. The CDR3 here is CASSLVSGYEQFF. CDR3 in DNA: TGTGCCAGCAGCTTAGTTTCCGGTTATGAGCAGTTCTTC.

This chain's CDR3 is CASSPIKSRNEQFF. DNA of the CDR3: TGTGCCAGCAGCCCCATCAAATCGCGGAATGAGCAGTTCTTC. V is TRBV7-4 and J is TRBJ2-1, with D hard to call. V gave up 5 bases and J gave up 7 bases, with 15 bases separating them. The CDR3 contains 14 residues. The germline V gene has CDR1 SGHVT and CDR2 SQSDAQ.

The rearrangement links TRBV7-9 to TRBJ2-1; 13 bases align to TRBD2. The CDR3 is made up of 16 amino acids. CDR1 is SEHNR and CDR2 is FQNEAQ in the germline V gene (reference sequence). J lost 5 bases, V lost 5 bases, and 6 bases had no gene match. CDR3 nucleotide sequence: TGTGCCAGCAGCCATACTAGCGGGGGGGCCGACAATGAGCAGTTCTTC. This sequence encodes CASSHTSGGADNEQFF. The variable domain in full, completed from reference TRBV7-9 and TRBJ2-1, reads DTGVSQNPRHKITKRGQNVTFRCDPISEHNRLYWYRQTLGQGPEFLTYFQNEAQLEKSRLLSDRFSAERPKGSFSTLEIQRTEQGDSAMYLCASSHTSGGADNEQFFGPGTRLTVL.

The genes are TRBV13 and TRBJ1-3; 7 nucleotides agree with TRBD1. In germline, CDR1 is PRHDT, CDR2 FYEKMQ (reference sequence). Losses at the gene ends were 3 bases for V and 0 bases for J; bases not matched to a gene: 11. The CDR3 runs to 18 residues. The CDR3 loop reads CASSLDDRETHSGNTIYF. CDR3 sequence (DNA): TGTGCCAGCAGCTTGGACGACAGGGAGACGCACTCTGGAAACACCATATATTTT.

This clone came up once. V gene TRBV5-1 combines with J gene TRBJ1-6; possibly TRBD1 for D (6 bases). The length of the CDR3 is 16 residues. V was shortened by 5 bases and J by 0 bases, with 12 bases between the two germline ends. Germline values: CDR1 SGHRS, CDR2 YFSETQ. The CDR3 loop is CASRNHRDSYNSPLHF. The CDR3 DNA sequence: TGCGCCAGCAGAAATCACAGGGACTCCTATAATTCACCCCTCCACTTT.

This clone has just a few counts. The genes are TRBV7-9 and TRBJ1-1, with D possibly matching TRBD1 (6 bases). Germline loops: CDR1 SEHNR, CDR2 FQNEAQ (reference sequence). The CDR3 runs to 15 residues. V was cut by 2 bases and J by 5 bases, with 15 bases left in between. CDR3 in amino acids: CASSLTEQGVTEAFF. The CDR3 nucleotides are TGTGCCAGCAGCTTAACCGAACAGGGTGTGACTGAAGCTTTCTTT.

V usage is TRBV4-1 and J usage is TRBJ2-3; 10 bases match TRBD2. The V gene end was trimmed by 3 bases and the J gene end by 1 base; junction bases not matched to a gene: 13. The V gene's germline CDR1 is MGHRA and CDR2 YSYEKL. The CDR3 length is 19 residues. Here the CDR3 reads CASSHKGGPSGGGTDTQYF. CDR3 DNA sequence: TGCGCCAGCAGCCACAAAGGGGGCCCCAGCGGGGGGGGCACAGATACGCAGTATTTT.

This rearrangement joins TRBV6-4 to TRBJ1-1, with 7 nucleotides matching TRBD1. Germline values: CDR1 MRHNA, CDR2 SNTAGT. Unmatched junction bases numbered 9, after V lost 10 bases and J lost 4 bases. CDR3 size: 13 residues. CDR3 in DNA: TGTGCCACGCGAGAGGGGGCAGGCACTGAAGCTTTCTTT. It yields the protein CATREGAGTEAFF.

The table lists this clone with a count of one. V usage is TRBV12-1 and J usage is TRBJ1-4. TRBV12-1 is designated a pseudogene. CDR3 length: 13 residues. DNA of the CDR3: TGTGCCAGCAGCCCCCGGACTTGGGAAAAACTGTTTTTT. Its translation: CASSPRTWEKLFF.

Remarks on this clone: Other DNA sequences in the same sample also yield this CDR3. V gene TRBV7-9 combines with J gene TRBJ1-2, with a possible D match to TRBD1 (6 bases). Trimming removed 6 bases at V and 2 bases at J, with 10 bases between. CDR1 is SEHNR and CDR2 is FQNEAQ in the germline V gene (reference sequence). The CDR3 contains 13 residues. The DNA for the CDR3 is TGTGCCAGCAGTCGTACAGGGAACTATGGCTACACCTTC. Translation: CASSRTGNYGYTF.

The V gene is TRBV19, the J gene TRBJ2-5; TRBD1 is a possible D gene (7 bases). The germline V gene has CDR1 LNHDA and CDR2 SQIVND (reference sequence). CDR3 length equals 17 residues. Trimming took 10 bases from V and 4 from J, leaving 28 bases between them. CDR3 amino acids: CATQGGNGGLEGETQYF. CDR3 in DNA: TGTGCCACCCAGGGGGGTAATGGGGGGCTCGAGGGAGAGACCCAGTACTTC. Complete variable domain (other parts from reference TRBV19 and TRBJ2-5): DGGITQSPKYLFRKEGQNVTLSCEQNLNHDAMYWYRQDPGQGLRLIYYSQIVNDFQKGDIAEGYSVSREKKESFPLTVTSAQKNPTAFYLCATQGGNGGLEGETQYFGPGTRLLVL.

The V gene is TRBV29-1, the J gene TRBJ1-1, with D tentatively TRBD1 (6 bases). In germline, CDR1 is SQVTM, CDR2 ANQGSEA. There are 11 residues in the CDR3. DNA of the CDR3: TGCAGGGCACAGGGGAACACTGAAGCTTTCTTT. It codes for CRAQGNTEAFF.

The rearrangement links TRBV6-6 to TRBJ1-2, with a weak D call TRBD1 (5 bases). V lost 0 bases and J 0 bases, leaving 11 bases between the germline ends. Germline assignment: CDR1 MNHNY and CDR2 SVGAGI (reference sequence). The CDR3 consists of 16 residues. This CDR3 reads CASSYSKGPSNYGYTF. In DNA form, the CDR3 reads TGTGCCAGCAGTTACTCGAAGGGGCCTTCTAACTATGGCTACACCTTC.

The chain combines TRBV19 with TRBJ1-6; D ambiguous. From germline, CDR1 is LNHDA and CDR2 SQIVND (reference sequence). Trimming left V 3 bases short and J 10 bases short, with 13 bases between. CDR3 length: 14 residues. In nucleotides, the CDR3 is TGTGCCAGTAGTATTCGGGGTAGTCGCTCACCCCTCCACTTT. Its protein is CASSIRGSRSPLHF.

The chain carries TRBV5-1 and TRBJ2-1, with D possibly matching TRBD2 (6 bases). Germline loops: CDR1 SGHRS, CDR2 YFSETQ. The CDR3 consists of 12 residues. Trimming removed 0 bases at V and 10 bases at J, with 8 bases between. The CDR3 region is CASSLAGGEQFF. In DNA, the CDR3 is TGCGCCAGCAGCTTGGCCGGGGGAGAGCAGTTCTTC.

The chain is built from TRBV12-5 and TRBJ1-5; maybe TRBD1 (5 bases). This CDR3 has 17 residues. The V end was cut by 4 bases, the J end by 6 bases, with 22 bases between. Germline V gene sequence: CDR1 LGHNT, CDR2 FRNRAP. CDR3 amino acids: CASGSVRDSLRGQPQHF. CDR3 sequence (DNA): TGTGCTAGTGGTTCGGTTAGGGACTCCTTACGGGGTCAGCCCCAGCATTTT.

The J gene is TRBJ1-2, the V gene TRBV4-1; a possible D gene is TRBD1 (6 bases). The germline CDR1 and CDR2 sequences are MGHRA and YSYEKL. V lost 4 bases to trimming and J lost 4 bases, with 19 bases between them. The CDR3 consists of 16 residues. CDR3 DNA sequence: TGCGCCAGCAGCCCTACAAAGGCCGGGACACTCTATGGCTACACCTTC. This encodes CASSPTKAGTLYGYTF.

This rearrangement joins TRBV28 to TRBJ2-7; TRBD1 agrees at 9 bases. From germline, CDR1 is MDHEN and CDR2 SYDVKM. The CDR3 sequence is 14 residues long. With V trimmed by 6 bases and J by 2 bases, 5 bases remained unmatched. The chain's CDR3 is CASRDRDRAYEQYF. CDR3 coding DNA: TGTGCCAGCAGAGACCGGGACAGGGCCTACGAGCAGTACTTC.

This chain joins TRBV4-1 and TRBJ2-1; weak D call: TRBD1 (6 bases). The germline gives CDR1 MGHRA, CDR2 YSYEKL. V lost 0 bases to trimming and J lost 9 bases, with 21 bases between them. The CDR3 consists of 17 residues. The chain's CDR3 is CASSQDRAVGAFAEQFF. CDR3 nucleotide sequence: TGCGCCAGCAGCCAAGATCGGGCGGTGGGGGCTTTCGCTGAGCAGTTCTTC.

The chain couples TRBV7-9 to TRBJ1-2, with 9 bases that match TRBD1. V trimming: 5 bases; J trimming: 8 bases; junction bases outside the gene matches: 9. This CDR3 spans 14 amino acids. Germline loops: CDR1 SEHNR, CDR2 FQNEAQ (reference sequence). The CDR3 DNA follows: TGTGCCAGCAGCCACGAGGGACAGGGCCAAGGCTACACCTTC. This sequence encodes CASSHEGQGQGYTF.